One sample yielded the 32 T cell receptor beta chains listed below, sequenced in a study of T-cell memory formation after mild COVID-19. TCRdb redid the calling of the 5' RACE reads with MiXCR, one entry per CDR3 protein. The sample consists of under 700,000 distinct CDR3 sequences, roughly 20% of them appearing once. Sequenced sample: PBMCs or a T cell subset sorted from them (not recorded which). Source of these receptors: an adult woman who had mild COVID-19 (a few samples of this study predate the infection). Cell type and time point are not known.

The genes are TRBV2 and TRBJ1-5; no clear D gene. Trimming stripped 6 bases from V and 7 bases from J, with 19 bases between. Per the germline V gene, CDR1 is SNHLY and CDR2 is FYNNEI. CDR3 size: 15 residues. CDR3 region: CASRQTPRPYQPQHF. DNA for the CDR3: TGTGCCAGCAGACAGACCCCAAGACCATACCAGCCCCAGCATTTT.

The chain employs TRBV12-3 or TRBV12-4 and TRBJ2-5, with D hard to call. The CDR3 totals 11 residues. V lost 7 bases and J lost 5, with 8 bases in between. CDR3 nucleotide sequence: TGTGCCAGCATGGGTTGGGAGACCCAGTACTTC. Protein: CASMGWETQYF.

This clonotype was observed a few times. This sequence joins TRBV5-1 and TRBJ1-6; a weak D match, TRBD1 (6 bases). The germline V gene encodes CDR1 SGHRS and CDR2 YFSETQ. The CDR3 has 17 residues. Trimming shortened V by 0 bases and J by 7 bases, and 17 bases separated the two germline ends. The CDR3 region has the DNA TGCGCCAGCAGCTTGGCCGGGGGAGGGGACACGAATTCACCCCTCCACTTT. Encoded protein: CASSLAGGGDTNSPLHF.

This chain links TRBV9 with TRBJ1-3, with D unresolved. V was clipped by 3 bases and J by 0 bases, with 10 bases between them. The CDR3 extends over 15 amino acids. Germline assignment: CDR1 SGDLS and CDR2 YYNGEE. CDR3 nucleotides: TGTGCCAGCAGCGCTCCCCGTAGCTCTGGAAACACCATATATTTT. Its translation is CASSAPRSSGNTIYF.

This chain joins TRBV20-1 and TRBJ2-5, with D uncertain. Trimming cost V 4 bases and J 4 bases, with 13 bases left between them. Germline V lookup: CDR1 DFQATT, CDR2 SNEGSKA (reference sequence). This CDR3 comprises 13 residues. CDR3: CSAIWQSRETQYF. CDR3 coding DNA: TGCAGTGCTATCTGGCAGAGTAGAGAGACCCAGTACTTC.

This clonotype was observed a handful of times. This sequence joins TRBV5-1 and TRBJ2-1; tentatively, D is TRBD1 or TRBD2 (7 bases each). The CDR3 loop spans 14 amino acids. Trimming stripped 2 bases from V and 8 bases from J, with 14 bases between. Per germline, CDR1 SGHRS and CDR2 YFSETQ. The CDR3 DNA reads TGCGCCAGCAGCTTCAGCTCAGGGGGGGATGAGCAGTTCTTC. Protein sequence: CASSFSSGGDEQFF.

The rearrangement links TRBV10-3 to TRBJ2-3; 9 nucleotides align to TRBD2. The V segment lost 10 bases and the J segment 5 bases; nucleotides outside the gene matches: 13. Germline CDR1 reads ENHRY; CDR2 reads SYGVKD. The CDR3 length is 15 residues. The CDR3 nucleotides read TGTGCCACCGGGAAAGCGGGAGGAGAGGTAGATACGCAGTATTTT. This gives the protein CATGKAGGEVDTQYF.

This chain uses TRBV29-1 with TRBJ1-2; D gene unclear. V lost 0 bases to trimming and J lost 8 bases, with 13 bases between them. Germline CDR1 is SQVTM and CDR2 is ANQGSEA. CDR3 length: 13 amino acids. CDR3 sequence: CSVEETTATGYTF. Here the CDR3 DNA reads TGCAGCGTTGAAGAGACGACCGCGACGGGCTACACCTTC.

The rearrangement uses TRBV9 and TRBJ2-1; the match to TRBD1 covers 11 bases. Germline V lookup: CDR1 SGDLS, CDR2 YYNGEE. This CDR3 has 16 amino acids. V lost 6 bases and J lost 8; bases outside the gene matches: 13. The CDR3 loop reads CASTPDGGQGAYEQFF. The DNA of the CDR3 is TGTGCCAGCACTCCTGATGGTGGACAGGGGGCCTATGAGCAGTTCTTC.

This clonotype was picked up a small number of times. The V call is TRBV2, the J call TRBJ2-3; no firm D call. Per germline, CDR1 SNHLY and CDR2 FYNNEI. The CDR3 contains 14 residues. Trimming cost V 5 bases and J 0 bases, with 9 bases left between them. DNA of the CDR3: TGTGCCAGCAGTCCAACGCAGAGCACAGATACGCAGTATTTT. It encodes CASSPTQSTDTQYF.

This clonotype was picked up a small number of times. The chain combines TRBV29-1 with TRBJ1-4; D is undetermined. Per the germline V gene, CDR1 is SQVTM and CDR2 is ANQGSEA. The germline V and J ends were trimmed by 6 bases and 5 bases, with 7 bases remaining between them. CDR3 length: 11 amino acids. Written as DNA, the CDR3 is TGCAGCGTCCTCCGGAATGAAAAACTGTTTTTT. Amino acids: CSVLRNEKLFF.

This CDR3 reads CSAHEPTSGSQDTQYF. CDR3 bases: TGCAGTGCCCACGAGCCGACTAGCGGGAGTCAAGATACGCAGTATTTT. This chain connects TRBV20-1 to TRBJ2-3, with TRBD2 identical over 12 bases. There are 16 residues in the CDR3. The V gene's germline CDR1 is DFQATT and CDR2 SNEGSKA (reference sequence). After removal of 6 bases from V and 5 bases from J, the junction contained 12 bases not matched to a gene.

The chain is built from TRBV5-5 and TRBJ2-7; D possibly corresponds to TRBD2 (6 bases). V was clipped by 4 bases and J by 5 bases, with 13 bases between them. CDR1 SGHKS and CDR2 YYEKEE come from the germline V gene (reference sequence). The length of the CDR3 is 13 residues. CDR3 amino acids: CASSPYPSDEQYF. In nucleotides, the CDR3 is TGTGCCAGCAGCCCCTACCCTAGCGACGAGCAGTACTTC. Using reference TRBV5-5 and TRBJ2-7 for the parts outside the CDR3, the full variable domain is DAGVTQSPTHLIKTRGQQVTLRCSPISGHKSVSWYQQVLGQGPQFIFQYYEKEERGRGNFPDRFSARQFPNYSSELNVNALLLGDSALYLCASSPYPSDEQYFGPGTRLTVT.

Only a few counts were recorded for this clonotype. This sequence joins TRBV27 and TRBJ2-1, with D maybe TRBD1 (5 bases). The CDR3 runs to 16 residues. Per the germline V gene, CDR1 is MNHEY and CDR2 is SMNVEV (reference sequence). Trimming cost V 3 bases and J 6 bases, with 18 bases left between them. In DNA form, the CDR3 reads TGTGCCAGCAGTTTTTTGCCTCTTGGGGCTTTCAATGAGCAGTTCTTC. This sequence encodes CASSFLPLGAFNEQFF.

In this sample, this clonotype turned up a few times. The chain carries TRBV5-5 and TRBJ2-2; weak D call: TRBD1 (5 bases). The germline CDR1 and CDR2 sequences are SGHKS and YYEKEE (reference sequence). The CDR3 has 13 amino acids. V shed 4 bases and J shed 4 bases, with 8 bases lying between them. This chain's CDR3 is CASSIRVTGELFF. CDR3 DNA sequence: TGTGCCAGCAGCATCAGGGTCACCGGGGAGCTGTTTTTT.

This clonotype was detected once. The chain has TRBV11-3 and TRBJ1-6; 9 bases agree with TRBD1. This CDR3 region has 14 residues. With 3 bases clipped from V and 9 bases from J, the junction kept 3 bases outside the gene matches. Germline V gene lookup returns CDR1 SGHNT and CDR2 YENEEA. The CDR3 here is CASSLTGGRSPLHF. The DNA for the CDR3 is TGTGCCAGCAGCTTGACAGGGGGTCGTTCACCCCTCCACTTT.

This clonotype occurred a few times. This chain joins TRBV18 and TRBJ2-3, with TRBD1 identical over 7 bases. This CDR3 spans 13 amino acids. Trimming cost V 6 bases and J 4 bases; bases outside gene matches: 4. Germline CDR1 KGHSH, CDR2 LQKENI. CDR3 DNA: TGTGCCAGCTCTGAAGGGGGCCCAGATACGCAGTATTTT. This codes for CASSEGGPDTQYF.

This clonotype was recorded a few times. V usage is TRBV5-5 and J usage is TRBJ1-6; TRBD1 matches at 7 bases. Germline V gives CDR1 SGHKS, CDR2 YYEKEE (reference sequence). The CDR3 totals 15 residues. The V segment lost 4 bases and the J segment 5 bases; nucleotides outside the gene matches: 6. Written as DNA, the CDR3 is TGTGCCAGCAGCCCCGGGACAGCCGATAATTCACCCCTCCACTTT. It yields the protein CASSPGTADNSPLHF.

The CDR3 protein is CASSQERGEQYF. CDR3 sequence (DNA): TGCGCCAGCAGCCAAGAGCGGGGCGAGCAGTACTTC. V and J are TRBV4-3 and TRBJ2-7, with D tentatively TRBD2 (6 bases). V was trimmed by 0 bases and J by 6 bases, leaving 6 bases between them. Germline V gene sequence: CDR1 LGHNA, CDR2 YSLEER. The CDR3 totals 12 residues.

The chain has TRBV20-1 and TRBJ2-1, with D tentatively TRBD2 (6 bases). V dropped 0 bases and J dropped 2 bases, with 8 bases sitting between them. Germline values: CDR1 DFQATT, CDR2 SNEGSKA (reference sequence). The CDR3 covers 14 residues. The CDR3 DNA follows: TGCAGTGCTAGAGATAGCGGCACCTACAATGAGCAGTTCTTC. This codes for CSARDSGTYNEQFF.

CDR3 DNA: TGTGCCAGCAGTGTTAGGACGGGCTATGGCTACACCTTC. Protein product: CASSVRTGYGYTF. This chain joins TRBV25-1 and TRBJ1-2, with D unresolved. Trimming pared 4 bases from V and 4 bases from J, leaving 10 bases between. Germline lookup yields CDR1 MGHDK and CDR2 SYGVNS. CDR3 length: 13 amino acids.

This clonotype was recorded at least ten times. The chain is built from TRBV7-2 and TRBJ1-4; tentative D call: TRBD1 (6 bases). V dropped 3 bases and J dropped 1 base, with 6 bases sitting between them. The CDR3 spans 14 residues. Germline values: CDR1 SGHTA, CDR2 FQGNSA. CDR3 nucleotides: TGTGCCAGCAGCTTGACAGGAACTAATGAAAAACTGTTTTTT. Translating gives CASSLTGTNEKLFF.

The chain carries TRBV29-1 and TRBJ1-1, with D maybe TRBD1 (6 bases). The CDR3 is made up of 12 amino acids. V was shortened by 6 bases and J by 1 base, with 9 bases between the two germline ends. The V gene's germline CDR1 is SQVTM and CDR2 ANQGSEA. This CDR3 is CSVAQGNTEAFF. The CDR3 DNA reads as TGCAGCGTCGCACAGGGGAACACTGAAGCTTTCTTT. Full variable domain (missing parts from reference TRBV29-1 and TRBJ1-1): SAVISQKPSRDICQRGTSLTIQCQVDSQVTMMFWYRQQPGQSLTLIATANQGSEATYESGFVIDKFPISRPNLTFSTLTVSNMSPEDSSIYLCSVAQGNTEAFFGQGTRLTVV.

The V call is TRBV5-1, the J call TRBJ2-1; TRBD1 aligns across 9 bases. V shed 4 bases and J 2 bases; nucleotides not matched to a gene: 7. Germline CDR1 and CDR2: SGHRS and YFSETQ. This CDR3 has 16 amino acids. The CDR3 spells CASSETTGGTYNEQFF. CDR3 DNA sequence: TGCGCCAGCAGCGAAACCACAGGGGGCACCTACAATGAGCAGTTCTTC. Using reference TRBV5-1 and TRBJ2-1 for the parts outside the CDR3, the full variable domain is KAGVTQTPRYLIKTRGQQVTLSCSPISGHRSVSWYQQTPGQGLQFLFEYFSETQRNKGNFPGRFSGRQFSNSRSEMNVSTLELGDSALYLCASSETTGGTYNEQFFGPGTRLTVL.

Details on this clonotype: This may arise from a read error, as a much more abundant clone is one base away. The chain has TRBV7-3 and TRBJ1-1; TRBD1 aligns across 9 bases. Losses at the gene ends were 5 bases for V and 3 bases for J; bases not matched to a gene: 4. CDR1 and CDR2 (germline): SGHTA, FQGTGA. The CDR3 covers 14 residues. CDR3 nucleotides: TGTGCCAGCAGCCCCGGACAGGGGCACACTGAAGCTTTCTTT. Residues: CASSPGQGHTEAFF.

This clonotype was recorded a few times. The V gene is TRBV4-1, the J gene TRBJ2-5; D assignment may be TRBD1 or TRBD2 (5 bases each). The CDR3 runs to 17 residues. V lost 0 bases and J lost 4, with 18 bases in between. Germline lookup yields CDR1 MGHRA and CDR2 YSYEKL. The CDR3 region is CASSQEAAGRGGETQYF. In DNA, the CDR3 is TGCGCCAGCAGCCAAGAAGCGGCAGGGCGCGGCGGAGAGACCCAGTACTTC.

In its sample, this clonotype was seen a few times. This rearrangement joins TRBV5-1 to TRBJ1-3; D not certain. Trimming pared 0 bases from V and 0 bases from J, leaving 7 bases between. The CDR3 is 15 amino acids. Germline V gene data show CDR1 as SGHRS and CDR2 as YFSETQ. The CDR3, as DNA: TGCGCCAGCAGCTTGGACGTGAGCTCTGGAAACACCATATATTTT. As protein: CASSLDVSSGNTIYF.

This clonotype occurred once. The J gene is TRBJ2-1, the V gene TRBV24-1; possibly TRBD2 for D (5 bases). Germline CDR1 KGHDR, CDR2 SFDVKD. V dropped 4 bases and J dropped 0 bases, with 15 bases sitting between them. CDR3 length: 17 amino acids. The CDR3 nucleotides are TGTGCCACCAGTGACTTTTCTAGCTGGGGCTCCTACAATGAGCAGTTCTTC. This gives the protein CATSDFSSWGSYNEQFF.

V is TRBV6-5 and J is TRBJ1-1, with D unclear. CDR1 is MNHEY, CDR2 SVGAGI, per germline. The CDR3 is 15 amino acids. Trimming stripped 6 bases from V and 8 bases from J, with 22 bases between. In DNA, the CDR3 is TGTGCCAGCAGCAAGACCCAATTCGGGGTTATCGAAGCTTTCTTT. Protein product: CASSKTQFGVIEAFF.

This clonotype was counted a few times. V gene TRBV12-3 or TRBV12-4 combines with J gene TRBJ2-5; 7 nucleotides align to TRBD1. CDR3 length: 13 amino acids. V trimming: 8 bases; J trimming: 6 bases; junction bases outside the gene matches: 9. This CDR3 is CASLTGVEKTQYF. The CDR3 nucleotides are TGTGCCAGCCTAACAGGGGTGGAGAAGACCCAGTACTTC.

This rearrangement joins TRBV5-1 to TRBJ1-1, with 9 bases identical to TRBD1. V lost 1 base to trimming and J lost 1 base; unmatched junction nucleotides: 14. Germline lookup yields CDR1 SGHRS and CDR2 YFSETQ. CDR3 length: 19 residues. CDR3 sequence reads: CASSLTGGPAVSANTEAFF. The DNA for the CDR3 is TGCGCCAGCAGCTTGACAGGGGGCCCGGCAGTCTCCGCGAACACTGAAGCTTTCTTT.

CDR3 region: CASHSGGLFF. In DNA form, the CDR3 reads TGTGCCAGCCACAGCGGGGGTCTGTTTTTT. The chain has TRBV7-3 and TRBJ1-4, with D tentatively TRBD1 (5 bases). The CDR3 consists of 10 residues. Germline values: CDR1 SGHTA, CDR2 FQGTGA. Trimming removed 8 bases at V and 14 bases at J, with 12 bases between.